The 19 T cell receptor beta chains given below trace back to one sample, sequenced in a study of blood T cell repertoires in COVID-19. Generated by immunoSEQ multiplex PCR, the TCRdb table keeps only in-frame clones and is missing some. The data hold 70,000 or so clones, with 90% observed a single time. The sample comprised peripheral blood. The receptors shown here come from a young woman with acute or convalescent COVID-19.

The CDR3 here is CASKSPGSGELFF. The CDR3 DNA reads TGTGCCAGCAAATCCCCGGGGTCGGGGGAGCTGTTTTTT. The rearrangement links TRBV12-3 or TRBV12-4 to TRBJ2-2; maybe TRBD2 (5 bases). The V gene lost 7 bases and the J gene lost 8 bases, with 14 bases spanning the gap. CDR3 length: 13 amino acids.

This chain links TRBV27 with TRBJ1-5; D may be TRBD1 (5 bases). Germline CDR1 and CDR2: MNHEY and SMNVEV (reference sequence). CDR3 length equals 14 residues. V was cut by 4 bases and J by 5 bases, with 12 bases left in between. The CDR3 sequence: CASSSSGIYQPQHF. The CDR3 nucleotides read TGTGCCAGCAGTTCTTCAGGGATTTATCAGCCCCAGCATTTT.

The sample holds one count of this clone. V is TRBV3-1 (or the pseudogene TRBV3-2) and J is TRBJ2-3; weak D call: TRBD2 (6 bases). Trimming pared 2 bases from V and 2 bases from J, leaving 11 bases between. This CDR3 has 15 residues. CDR1 and CDR2 (germline): LGHDT, YNNKEL (reference sequence). Here the CDR3 reads CASSQFPGVTDTQYF. In DNA, the CDR3 is TGTGCCAGCAGCCAATTTCCGGGGGTCACAGATACGCAGTATTTT.

In DNA form, the CDR3 reads TGTGCCACCAGCAGAGTAGTTGGAGAGACCCAGTACTTC. Translation gives CATSRVVGETQYF. The V call is TRBV15, the J call TRBJ2-5; D ambiguous. CDR3 length: 13 amino acids. Germline loops: CDR1 LNHNV, CDR2 YYDKDF (reference sequence). Trimming took 1 base from V and 4 from J, leaving 7 bases between them.

The CDR3 here is CASSFPTGNYGYTF. CDR3 DNA sequence: TGTGCCAGCAGCTTTCCGACAGGAAACTATGGCTACACCTTC. V usage is TRBV5-6 and J usage is TRBJ1-2, with D possibly matching TRBD1 (6 bases). This CDR3 is built from 14 residues. Germline CDR1 and CDR2: SGHDT and YYEEEE. V lost 2 bases, J lost 2 bases, and 10 bases lay in between.

Notes on this clone: A junction end diverges from the germline sequence, so it may reflect a read error. V gene TRBV5-4 combines with J gene TRBJ2-1, with D perhaps TRBD1 (5 bases). The CDR3 covers 13 residues. CDR1 and CDR2 (germline): SGHNT, YYREEE (reference sequence). CDR3 bases: TGTGCCAACAGCGTAGCAGGGTACAATGAGCAGTTCTTC. This gives the protein CANSVAGYNEQFF.

This chain joins TRBV3-1 (or the pseudogene TRBV3-2) and TRBJ1-1, with 7 bases lining up with TRBD1. This CDR3 spans 13 amino acids. V lost 2 bases and J lost 5; bases outside the gene matches: 2. Germline V lookup: CDR1 LGHDT, CDR2 YNNKEL (reference sequence). CDR3 nucleotides: TGTGCCAGCAGCCAAACAGGGGAGACTGAAGCTTTCTTT. Translation gives CASSQTGETEAFF.

The chain combines TRBV27 with TRBJ2-3; TRBD2 aligns across 8 bases. The length of the CDR3 is 15 residues. The J segment lost 4 bases and the V segment lost 9 bases, leaving 12 bases of the junction unmatched. Germline CDR1 MNHEY, CDR2 SMNVEV (reference sequence). The CDR3 nucleotides are TGTGCCAGTTCCCTGGCGGGAGGTGCGGCAGATACGCAGTATTTT. Translated: CASSLAGGAADTQYF.

This chain links TRBV30 with TRBJ2-5; D perhaps matches TRBD1 (6 bases). Germline CDR1 GTSNPN, CDR2 SVGIG (reference sequence). The CDR3 spans 14 residues. Deletions cut 0 bases from V and 1 base from J, with 9 bases between. The CDR3 loop reads CAWSVDRFQETQYF. The CDR3 DNA reads as TGTGCCTGGAGTGTTGACAGGTTCCAAGAGACCCAGTACTTC.

The chain recombines TRBV27 with TRBJ2-7, with D maybe TRBD2 (5 bases). CDR1 and CDR2 (germline): MNHEY, SMNVEV (reference sequence). CDR3 size: 14 residues. V was shortened by 6 bases and J by 0 bases, with 12 bases between the two germline ends. CDR3 sequence reads: CASRRPGFSYEQYF. CDR3 bases: TGTGCCAGCAGGCGTCCGGGATTCTCCTACGAGCAGTACTTC.

The chain uses TRBV7-9 and TRBJ2-1; TRBD2 matches at 8 bases. Germline V gene sequence: CDR1 SEHNR, CDR2 FQNEAQ (reference sequence). CDR3 length: 16 residues. V was clipped by 1 base and J by 3 bases; unmatched bases: 5. The CDR3 nucleotides read TGTGCCAGCAGCTTAGTCACGGGAGGGGGCTACAATGAGCAGTTCTTC. This encodes CASSLVTGGGYNEQFF. The entire variable domain, with the rest obtained from reference TRBV7-9 and TRBJ2-1, is as follows: DTGVSQNPRHKITKRGQNVTFRCDPISEHNRLYWYRQTLGQGPEFLTYFQNEAQLEKSRLLSDRFSAERPKGSFSTLEIQRTEQGDSAMYLCASSLVTGGGYNEQFFGPGTRLTVL.

The rearrangement uses TRBV5-4 and TRBJ1-2, with 8 bases lining up with TRBD1. This CDR3 contains 15 residues. J gave up 4 bases and V 4 bases, and 9 bases lay outside the gene matches. From germline, CDR1 is SGHNT and CDR2 YYREEE (reference sequence). The CDR3 sequence: CASSPDRGGSYGYTF. The CDR3 DNA is TGTGCCAGCAGCCCTGACAGGGGCGGGAGCTATGGCTACACCTTC. The full variable domain, its missing parts supplied by reference TRBV5-4 and TRBJ1-2, is ETGVTQSPTHLIKTRGQQVTLRCSSQSGHNTVSWYQQALGQGPQFIFQYYREEENGRGNFPPRFSGLQFPNYSSELNVNALELDDSALYLCASSPDRGGSYGYTFGSGTRLTVV.

Only a few counts were recorded for this clone. The chain has TRBV4-3 and TRBJ1-2, with D possibly matching TRBD1 (6 bases). The V and J ends lost 0 bases and 6 bases respectively, with 14 bases between them. CDR1 and CDR2 from the germline V gene are LGHNA and YSLEER. This CDR3 contains 15 residues. DNA for the CDR3: TGCGCCAGCAGCCAAGATCTTAGCACAGGGAATGGCTACACCTTC. Translating gives CASSQDLSTGNGYTF.

This clone was counted a few times. The rearrangement uses TRBV20-1 and TRBJ1-2; D not certain. Germline CDR1 is DFQATT and CDR2 is SNEGSKA (reference sequence). V lost 2 bases, J lost 4 bases, and 5 bases lay in between. The CDR3 spans 11 residues. The CDR3 protein is CSARPGYGYTF. The CDR3 DNA sequence: TGCAGTGCTAGACCCGGCTATGGCTACACCTTC.

The chain is built from TRBV20-1 and TRBJ2-7; 10 nucleotides align to TRBD2. In germline, CDR1 is DFQATT, CDR2 SNEGSKA (reference sequence). V was clipped by 3 bases and J by 3 bases; unmatched bases: 8. The CDR3 consists of 15 residues. The CDR3 nucleotides read TGCAGTGCTAGTTGGGGGTCTAGCGGGAGCTACGAGCAGTACTTC. It specifies CSASWGSSGSYEQYF.

The chain is built from TRBV5-1 and TRBJ2-6, with 10 nucleotides matching TRBD1. CDR3 length equals 18 residues. CDR1 is SGHRS and CDR2 is YFSETQ in the germline V gene. Trimming cost V 4 bases and J 2 bases; bases outside gene matches: 9. The CDR3 DNA follows: TGCGCCAGCAGCCGCGGGACAGGGGTTTTGGCTGGGGCCAACGTCCTGACTTTC. Translating gives CASSRGTGVLAGANVLTF. Supplemented by reference TRBV5-1 and TRBJ2-6, the full variable domain reads KAGVTQTPRYLIKTRGQQVTLSCSPISGHRSVSWYQQTPGQGLQFLFEYFSETQRNKGNFPGRFSGRQFSNSRSEMNVSTLELGDSALYLCASSRGTGVLAGANVLTFGAGSRLTVL.

In this sample, this clone turned up once. The genes are TRBV3-1 (or the pseudogene TRBV3-2) and TRBJ1-1, with D perhaps TRBD1 (5 bases). This CDR3 region has 14 residues. Germline V gene sequence: CDR1 LGHDT, CDR2 YNNKEL (reference sequence). V was trimmed by 1 base and J by 3 bases, leaving 9 bases between them. The CDR3 coding sequence is TGTGCCAGCAGCCAAGCTTCGACAGACACTGAAGCTTTCTTT. The encoded protein is CASSQASTDTEAFF.

This chain links TRBV4-2 with TRBJ2-3, with 10 bases matching TRBD2. Germline CDR1 and CDR2: LGHNA and YNFKEQ. V was pared by 0 bases and J by 0 bases, with 3 bases of the junction left unmatched. The CDR3 consists of 17 residues. The CDR3: CASSQDLAGESTDTQYF. CDR3 DNA: TGTGCCAGCAGCCAAGATCTAGCGGGGGAGAGCACAGATACGCAGTATTTT.

This chain joins TRBV7-8 and TRBJ1-6, with D possibly TRBD1 on 6 matching bases. The ends were cut back, 4 bases at V and 7 bases at J, with 14 bases in the middle. Germline CDR1 is SGHVS and CDR2 is FQNEAQ. This CDR3 has 15 residues. The CDR3 reads CASSSTRQENSPLHF. For the CDR3, the DNA is TGTGCCAGCAGCTCGACGAGACAGGAAAATTCACCCCTCCACTTT. The full variable domain, rest sourced from reference TRBV7-8 and TRBJ1-6, is GAGVSQSPRYKVAKRGQDVALRCDPISGHVSLFWYQQALGQGPEFLTYFQNEAQLDKSGLPSDRFFAERPEGSVSTLKIQRTQQEDSAVYLCASSSTRQENSPLHFGNGTRLTVT.